This T cell receptor (beta chain) appears in the sequencing data of a study of T cells in Graves' hyperthyroidism and ophthalmopathy (dated by TCRdb to about 2019). Background for the entire study: Peripheral blood samples were taken at initial diagnosis, before any treatment was given. To identify distinguishing TCR V-J signatures, a discovery cohort of 100 patients was used, comprising 43 with Graves' ophthalmopathy and around 57 with stable Graves' hyperthyroidism. An independent validation cohort of 18 to 20 hyperthyroidism patients and 17 patients who later progressed to ophthalmopathy tested prospective prediction of ophthalmopathy. For training and testing, the 100 or so patients in the discovery cohort were randomly divided in a 7:3 ratio. Thyroid tissue and blood T-cell repertoires from more than five Graves' hyperthyroidism patients were also compared in the study. After sampling, hyperthyroidism patients received methimazole starting at 30 mg daily, and ophthalmopathy patients received high-dose intravenous methylprednisolone. The paper describes TCR Vbeta CDR3 sequencing of roughly 130 peripheral blood samples, made up of about 41 ophthalmopathy patients, over 70 hyperthyroidism patients and about 17 progressor patients. The paper as a whole reports these results and caveats: Most expanded thyroid clonotypes (frequency above 0.001) were also detected in blood, a finding suggesting that blood repertoires may reflect thyroid immune responses. In cross-validation, a model built on a 13 V-J signature told ophthalmopathy apart from stable hyperthyroidism with approximately 90% sensitivity and about 81% specificity, and in testing the same model reached 80%/75%. During validation, the model predicted progression to ophthalmopathy a median of approximately six months ahead of onset, with roughly 65% sensitivity and roughly 72% specificity. Sample size was not statistically predetermined, and investigators were not blinded to group allocation.

Ophthalmopathy patients had moderately to severely active disease, with a Clinical Activity Score of 3 or more, a NOSPECS grade of 4 or more, and a disease duration of less than 3 months. Exclusion was applied to patients with uncontrolled infections, other autoimmune diseases, pregnancy or lactation. Diagnoses were established on the basis of clinical symptoms, serum thyroxine and TRAb, thyroid ultrasound, and orbital computed tomography. PBMCs were isolated from 10 ml of fresh peripheral blood by Ficoll-Paque density gradient centrifugation. Trizol reagent was used to extract total RNA, and RNA quality was then checked on an Agilent 2100 Bioanalyzer. In its sample, this clonotype was seen many times. Its antigen specificity is not known. Base-call qualities are not available, and no considerably larger clone is one nucleotide away. The TCR beta CDR3 regions were amplified from RNA transcripts. A first-round RT-PCR of the TCR CDR3 used the HTBI primer set with the Qiagen OneStep RT-PCR kit. The libraries were constructed in a second round of multiplex PCR and then size-selected and purified. The libraries were sequenced on an Illumina HiSeq2000 using paired-end 100 bp reads. The source study handled its data this way. SOAPnuke was used to process the raw data, with reads discarded if the reads contained adapters or uncalled bases, had a mean Phred below 15, or lacked an exact constant-primer or identifier match. COPE v1.2.5 was used to merge high-quality paired reads, and clonotypes were defined as unique nucleotide sequences. MiTCR v1.1 was used to align the clonotypes against IMGT TRBV, TRBD and TRBJ reference segments. Only V-J combinations with frequency above 0.0001, covering 98% to 99.2% of repertoires, were analysed. A TCS score was defined as the ratio of F50 (clonal expansion) to E x V (chaos), with BLOSUM62-based TCRdist applied between CDR3 peptides within each V-J. Welch's t-statistics and random forest reduced 514 V-J features to roughly 13, which were used in a naive Bayes classifier (R e1071). Starting from the raw public reads, TCRdb applied fastp trimming at Q25, assembled clones with MiXCR and retained in-frame beta chains. Under each unique CDR3 protein, matching rows form one entry showing the most common genes and DNA. Here the V and J calls rest on TCRdb's processing, not on the authors' analysis. The sample has 300,000 to 500,000 distinct CDR3 sequences on record, about 14% of them singletons. The ten largest clones capture 25% to 30% of the sample.

The sample consisted of blood. This receptor was identified in a man aged 50 to 59 with Graves' ophthalmopathy.

The nucleotide sequence is given as TGTGCCAGCAGCTTAGTGCCAGGGGTCGAGGTTGGGGATACGCAGTATTTT. Protein translation: CASSLVPGVEVGDTQYF. Recombination linked TRBV11-2 to TRBJ2-3; TRBD1 is a weak D gene call, 6 bases matching. The CDR3, from cysteine to phenylalanine, totals 17 residues. Only CDR3 DNA is held: 51 bases, read in frame from base 1. V lost 1 base and J lost 6 bases; the stretch between them is 20 bases long. CDR1 and CDR2 (SGHAT, FQNNGV) derive from the germline V gene.